This TCR beta chain comes out of a study of cytomegalovirus exposure and HLA in healthy donors. The study ran its PCR with 60 Vbeta and 13 Jbeta primers. Profiling relied on immunoSEQ multiplex PCR, and the TCRdb table lists in-frame clones only, not all of them. The sample shows 200,000 or so clones, about 77% of them seen only once. Per the germline V gene, CDR1 is SNHLY and CDR2 is FYNNEI. The CDR3 extends over 14 amino acids. Trimming took 4 bases from V and 8 from J; bases not matched to a gene: 4. This clonotype was obtained from a woman in her thirties in good health and CMV-seronegative. Source material: PBMCs. The rearrangement joins TRBV2 to TRBJ1-6; 8 bases align to TRBD1. In DNA, the CDR3 is TGTGCCAGCAGTGCGGACAGGGAATATTCACCCCTCCACTTT. This encodes CASSADREYSPLHF.